These T cell receptor beta chains were read from a single sample in a study of technical replicates of blood from several donors. The repertoire was sequenced with immunoSEQ multiplex PCR; TCRdb's copy has only in-frame clones and lacks some. This table holds more than 90,000 clones, 90% to 97% found once. The specimen sequenced was T cells isolated from PBMCs. The receptors shown here come from a human donor in good health. Each CDR3 is given with its conserved first and last residue. The D gene is left open where the match is weak. Expanded clones are given a class, and other clones once, few, many or no size at all.

cdr3_length: 16; clone_size: -; v_call: TRBV4-1; j_call: TRBJ1-4; d_call: -; cdr3_nt: TGCGCCAGCAGCCAAGATCTCAGTCTCGAGGGTGAAAAACTGTTTTTT; cdr3_aa: CASSQDLSLEGEKLFF
cdr3_length: 15; clone_size: -; v_call: TRBV9; j_call: TRBJ2-1; d_call: -; cdr3_nt: TGTGCCAGCAGCGTAGAACAGGGGGGGAGGAATGAGCAGTTCTTC; cdr3_aa: CASSVEQGGRNEQFF
cdr3_length: 12; clone_size: -; v_call: TRBV5-8; j_call: TRBJ1-5; d_call: -; cdr3_nt: TGTGCCAGCAGCCCCTTCAATCAGCCCCAGCATTTT; cdr3_aa: CASSPFNQPQHF
cdr3_length: 15; clone_size: -; v_call: TRBV4-2; j_call: TRBJ2-7; d_call: -; cdr3_nt: TGTGCCAGCAGCCACACCCGGGGATCTTCCTACGAGCAGTACTTC; cdr3_aa: CASSHTRGSSYEQYF
cdr3_length: 15; clone_size: -; v_call: TRBV5-4; j_call: TRBJ2-7; d_call: TRBD2; cdr3_nt: TGTGCCAGCAGTTCCGGGACTAGCGAAACCTACGAGCAGTACTTC; cdr3_aa: CASSSGTSETYEQYF
cdr3_length: 15; clone_size: -; v_call: TRBV4-1; j_call: TRBJ2-5; d_call: TRBD2; cdr3_nt: TGCGCCAGCAGCCAAGTGGGACTAATGCAAGAGACCCAGTACTTC; cdr3_aa: CASSQVGLMQETQYF
cdr3_length: 14; clone_size: few; v_call: TRBV2; j_call: TRBJ2-2; d_call: -; cdr3_nt: TGTGCCAGCAGAAAGGACACAGGCACCGGGGAGCTGTTTTTT; cdr3_aa: CASRKDTGTGELFF
cdr3_length: 14; clone_size: -; v_call: TRBV11-2; j_call: TRBJ2-7; d_call: -; cdr3_nt: TGTGCCAGCAGCTCGGACTGGAAGGCCTACGAGCAGTACTTC; cdr3_aa: CASSSDWKAYEQYF
cdr3_length: 17; clone_size: -; v_call: TRBV7-9; j_call: TRBJ2-2; d_call: -; cdr3_nt: TGTGCCAGCAGCTTAGGACTGGAGCAGGGTGGCACCGGGGAGCTGTTTTTT; cdr3_aa: CASSLGLEQGGTGELFF
cdr3_length: 14; clone_size: -; v_call: TRBV27; j_call: TRBJ2-2; d_call: -; cdr3_nt: TGTGCCAGCAGCATAAAGAGGGTTGGCGGGGAGCTGTTTTTT; cdr3_aa: CASSIKRVGGELFF
cdr3_length: 14; clone_size: -; v_call: TRBV9; j_call: TRBJ1-2; d_call: -; cdr3_nt: TGTGCCAGCAGCGTAGACAGGGAGAACTATGGCTACACCTTC; cdr3_aa: CASSVDRENYGYTF
cdr3_length: 17; clone_size: -; v_call: TRBV25-1; j_call: TRBJ1-1; d_call: TRBD1; cdr3_nt: TGTGCCAGCAGTGAGTCGGTGGCAGGGGGCGGAAACACTGAAGCTTTCTTT; cdr3_aa: CASSESVAGGGNTEAFF
cdr3_length: 12; clone_size: -; v_call: TRBV11-3; j_call: TRBJ2-1; d_call: TRBD2; cdr3_nt: TGTGCCATCCTGACTAGCAGCGATGAGCAGTTCTTC; cdr3_aa: CAILTSSDEQFF
cdr3_length: 15; clone_size: -; v_call: TRBV5-4; j_call: TRBJ2-3; d_call: TRBD2; cdr3_nt: TGTGCCAGCAGCCGCGGGGGGGCCCGTGGAGATACGCAGTATTTT; cdr3_aa: CASSRGGARGDTQYF
cdr3_length: 13; clone_size: few; v_call: TRBV5-1; j_call: TRBJ1-1; d_call: -; cdr3_nt: TGCGCCAGCACCCCACAGGGACTAACTGAAGCTTTCTTT; cdr3_aa: CASTPQGLTEAFF
cdr3_length: 16; clone_size: -; v_call: TRBV27; j_call: TRBJ2-1; d_call: -; cdr3_nt: TGTGCCAGCAGTTTGGAGAGGGGGGGAGGCTACAATGAGCAGTTCTTC; cdr3_aa: CASSLERGGGYNEQFF
cdr3_length: 18; clone_size: -; v_call: TRBV4-1; j_call: TRBJ2-1; d_call: -; cdr3_nt: TGCGCCAGCAGCCAAGGAGCGGCAAGAAGCGCGCCGCGCAATGAGCAGTTCTTC; cdr3_aa: CASSQGAARSAPRNEQFF
cdr3_length: 13; clone_size: once; v_call: TRBV4-1; j_call: TRBJ2-2; d_call: -; cdr3_nt: TGCGCCAGCAGCCAACATAACACCGGGGAGCTGTTTTTT; cdr3_aa: CASSQHNTGELFF
cdr3_length: 15; clone_size: -; v_call: TRBV11-3; j_call: TRBJ2-7; d_call: -; cdr3_nt: TGTGCCAGCAGCTTAGTTGGCCAGGGGCCCTACGAGCAGTACTTC; cdr3_aa: CASSLVGQGPYEQYF
cdr3_length: 13; clone_size: -; v_call: TRBV28; j_call: TRBJ2-5; d_call: -; cdr3_nt: TGTGCCAGCAGTGGTCAGGTCCAAGAGACCCAGTACTTC; cdr3_aa: CASSGQVQETQYF
cdr3_length: 13; clone_size: -; v_call: TRBV28; j_call: TRBJ1-1; d_call: -; cdr3_nt: TGTGCCAGCAGTTTTCGGGGAAGCACTGAAGCTTTCTTT; cdr3_aa: CASSFRGSTEAFF
cdr3_length: 14; clone_size: -; v_call: TRBV27; j_call: TRBJ2-7; d_call: TRBD1; cdr3_nt: TGTGCCAGCAGTCTGGACAGGGGGCGCTACGAGCAGTACTTC; cdr3_aa: CASSLDRGRYEQYF
cdr3_length: 14; clone_size: -; v_call: TRBV15; j_call: TRBJ1-5; d_call: TRBD1; cdr3_nt: TGTGCCACCACCCGGGACAGGGGAAGTCAGCCCCAGCATTTT; cdr3_aa: CATTRDRGSQPQHF
cdr3_length: 14; clone_size: -; v_call: TRBV5-1; j_call: TRBJ1-4; d_call: -; cdr3_nt: TGCGCCAGCAGCTTGGGACAGGCCAATGAAAAACTGTTTTTT; cdr3_aa: CASSLGQANEKLFF
cdr3_length: 15; clone_size: -; v_call: TRBV6-5; j_call: TRBJ2-1; d_call: TRBD2; cdr3_nt: TGTGCCAGCAGTTACTTACTAGCGGGGTACCATGAGCAGTTCTTC; cdr3_aa: CASSYLLAGYHEQFF
cdr3_length: 15; clone_size: -; v_call: TRBV7-9; j_call: TRBJ1-4; d_call: -; cdr3_nt: TGTGCCAGCAGCTCACGAGACAGGCCGAATGAAAAACTGTTTTTT; cdr3_aa: CASSSRDRPNEKLFF
cdr3_length: 15; clone_size: -; v_call: TRBV4-1; j_call: TRBJ2-7; d_call: -; cdr3_nt: TGCGCCAGCAGCCACGCACTAGATTCCGAAAACGAGCAGTACTTC; cdr3_aa: CASSHALDSENEQYF
cdr3_length: 13; clone_size: -; v_call: TRBV27; j_call: TRBJ1-2; d_call: TRBD1; cdr3_nt: TGTGCCAGCAGTTTGGACAGGAATTATGGCTACACCTTC; cdr3_aa: CASSLDRNYGYTF
cdr3_length: 12; clone_size: -; v_call: TRBV19; j_call: TRBJ1-5; d_call: -; cdr3_nt: TGTGCCAGTAGTATCGGCAATCAGCCCCAGCATTTT; cdr3_aa: CASSIGNQPQHF
cdr3_length: 20; clone_size: -; v_call: TRBV27; j_call: TRBJ2-5; d_call: TRBD2; cdr3_nt: TGTGCCAGCAGTTTCACTGGGACTAGCGGGGCTTTGTACACCCAAGAGACCCAGTACTTC; cdr3_aa: CASSFTGTSGALYTQETQYF
cdr3_length: 16; clone_size: -; v_call: TRBV12-2; j_call: TRBJ1-4; d_call: -; cdr3_nt: TGTGCAAGTCGCTTAGTTAGGACAAGTCATAATGAAAAACTGTTTTTT; cdr3_aa: CASRLVRTSHNEKLFF
cdr3_length: 14; clone_size: -; v_call: TRBV11-2; j_call: TRBJ2-7; d_call: TRBD2; cdr3_nt: TGTGCCAGCAGCTTAAGCGGGAGGATGTACGAGCAGTACTTC; cdr3_aa: CASSLSGRMYEQYF
cdr3_length: 14; clone_size: -; v_call: TRBV29-1; j_call: TRBJ2-1; d_call: TRBD2; cdr3_nt: TGCAGCGTCCGAAGGACTAGCAACTACAATGAGCAGTTCTTC; cdr3_aa: CSVRRTSNYNEQFF
cdr3_length: 17; clone_size: few; v_call: TRBV4-1; j_call: TRBJ1-1; d_call: TRBD1; cdr3_nt: TGCGCCAGCAGCCAACGACCTCGACAGGGGCAGAACACTGAAGCTTTCTTT; cdr3_aa: CASSQRPRQGQNTEAFF
cdr3_length: 15; clone_size: -; v_call: TRBV9; j_call: TRBJ2-3; d_call: TRBD2; cdr3_nt: TGTGCCAGTAGTTGGGGGGGAGGGGGCACAGATACGCAGTATTTT; cdr3_aa: CASSWGGGGTDTQYF
cdr3_length: 14; clone_size: -; v_call: TRBV5-5; j_call: TRBJ1-5; d_call: TRBD1; cdr3_nt: TGTGCCAGCAGCTTCGACAGGGGCAGCCAGCCCCAGCATTTT; cdr3_aa: CASSFDRGSQPQHF
cdr3_length: 14; clone_size: -; v_call: TRBV7-2; j_call: TRBJ2-2; d_call: -; cdr3_nt: TGTGCCAGCAGCTTCTTCCTAGTAACCGGGGAGCTGTTTTTT; cdr3_aa: CASSFFLVTGELFF
cdr3_length: 14; clone_size: -; v_call: TRBV28; j_call: TRBJ2-5; d_call: TRBD2; cdr3_nt: TGTGCCGGAAGTAGCGGGAGTATCCAAGAGACCCAGTACTTC; cdr3_aa: CAGSSGSIQETQYF
cdr3_length: 13; clone_size: -; v_call: TRBV27; j_call: TRBJ2-1; d_call: -; cdr3_nt: TGTGCCAGCAGTCCCGGGACTCATAATGAGCAGTTCTTC; cdr3_aa: CASSPGTHNEQFF
cdr3_length: 15; clone_size: -; v_call: TRBV25-1; j_call: TRBJ2-7; d_call: -; cdr3_nt: TGTGCCAGCAGTGAATATGACAGGACAGCTGCCGAGCAGTACTTC; cdr3_aa: CASSEYDRTAAEQYF
cdr3_length: 16; clone_size: once; v_call: TRBV5-1; j_call: TRBJ2-3; d_call: -; cdr3_nt: TGCGCCAGCAGCTTGTTCGCGGCCCCAAGCACAGATACGCAGTATTTT; cdr3_aa: CASSLFAAPSTDTQYF
cdr3_length: 15; clone_size: -; v_call: TRBV7-2; j_call: TRBJ2-7; d_call: TRBD2; cdr3_nt: TGTGCCAGCAGCCCCAGCGGGAATCCCTCCTACGAGCAGTACTTC; cdr3_aa: CASSPSGNPSYEQYF
cdr3_length: 14; clone_size: -; v_call: TRBV7-3; j_call: TRBJ2-3; d_call: -; cdr3_nt: TGTGCCAGCAGCTTAGGAGGGACGGGAGATACGCAGTATTTT; cdr3_aa: CASSLGGTGDTQYF
cdr3_length: 15; clone_size: -; v_call: TRBV27; j_call: TRBJ2-2; d_call: -; cdr3_nt: TGTGCCAGCAGTTTCTTGGGGGGGAACACCGGGGAGCTGTTTTTT; cdr3_aa: CASSFLGGNTGELFF
cdr3_length: 16; clone_size: -; v_call: TRBV6-5; j_call: TRBJ2-7; d_call: TRBD1; cdr3_nt: TGTGCCAGCAGTTACTTACGACAGGGGGGACACTACGAGCAGTACTTC; cdr3_aa: CASSYLRQGGHYEQYF
cdr3_length: 11; clone_size: -; v_call: TRBV28; j_call: TRBJ1-2; d_call: -; cdr3_nt: TGTGCCAGCAGTGAGACTCTTGGCTACACCTTC; cdr3_aa: CASSETLGYTF
cdr3_length: 16; clone_size: -; v_call: TRBV2; j_call: TRBJ1-1; d_call: -; cdr3_nt: TGTGCCAGCAGTGAGCGGGGGCTCTTCATGAACACTGAAGCTTTCTTT; cdr3_aa: CASSERGLFMNTEAFF
cdr3_length: 16; clone_size: -; v_call: TRBV4-1; j_call: TRBJ1-1; d_call: -; cdr3_nt: TGCGCCAGCAGCCAAGACCGGGGGGGGCGGCGGACTGAAGCTTTCTTT; cdr3_aa: CASSQDRGGRRTEAFF
cdr3_length: 15; clone_size: -; v_call: TRBV4-2; j_call: TRBJ2-1; d_call: TRBD2; cdr3_nt: TGTGCCAGCAGCCGATCTAGCGGGGGGACCTATGAGCAGTTCTTC; cdr3_aa: CASSRSSGGTYEQFF
cdr3_length: 16; clone_size: -; v_call: TRBV10-3; j_call: TRBJ2-5; d_call: TRBD2; cdr3_nt: TGTGCCATCGGGGGCCAGGCGGGAGGAAATTATGGGACCCAGTACTTC; cdr3_aa: CAIGGQAGGNYGTQYF
cdr3_length: 16; clone_size: -; v_call: TRBV27; j_call: TRBJ2-7; d_call: TRBD1; cdr3_nt: TGTGCCAGCAACGCAGGACAGGGACCAAATCCCTACGAGCAGTACTTC; cdr3_aa: CASNAGQGPNPYEQYF
cdr3_length: 14; clone_size: -; v_call: TRBV5-1; j_call: TRBJ1-4; d_call: TRBD1; cdr3_nt: TGCGCCAGCAGCTCGACAGGGCCTTATGAAAAACTGTTTTTT; cdr3_aa: CASSSTGPYEKLFF
cdr3_length: 14; clone_size: -; v_call: TRBV7-2; j_call: TRBJ1-4; d_call: TRBD1; cdr3_nt: TGTGCCAGCAGCCAGGACAGGGGGGGTGAAAAACTGTTTTTT; cdr3_aa: CASSQDRGGEKLFF
cdr3_length: 11; clone_size: -; v_call: TRBV2; j_call: TRBJ1-1; d_call: -; cdr3_nt: TGTGCCAGCAGTTGGACAGCAGAAGCTTTCTTT; cdr3_aa: CASSWTAEAFF
cdr3_length: 14; clone_size: -; v_call: TRBV6-1; j_call: TRBJ1-4; d_call: -; cdr3_nt: TGTGCCAGCCTCCGTCAGGCAACTAATGAAAAACTGTTTTTT; cdr3_aa: CASLRQATNEKLFF